These 32 T cell receptor beta chains originate from one sample sequenced in a study of blood T cell repertoires in COVID-19. Sequencing used immunoSEQ multiplex PCR; TCRdb keeps in-frame clones, though not all of them. The repertoire includes more than 65,000 clones, over 65% of them detected once, and approximately 12% sits in the top ten. Sequences were obtained from peripheral blood. All receptors come from a human donor in a cohort sampled during active COVID-19.

The chain joins TRBV5-4 to TRBJ2-5; D unresolved. Germline V gives CDR1 SGHNT, CDR2 YYREEE (reference sequence). This CDR3 is 15 amino acids long. The V gene lost 0 bases and the J gene lost 0 bases, with 9 bases spanning the gap. The DNA for the CDR3 is TGTGCCAGCAGCTTGGACTCCTGGTACCAAGAGACCCAGTACTTC. Amino acids: CASSLDSWYQETQYF.

The chain carries TRBV4-1 and TRBJ1-6; 9 bases align to TRBD1. The CDR3 length is 15 residues. Trimming cost V 3 bases and J 8 bases; bases outside gene matches: 5. Germline V gene lookup returns CDR1 MGHRA and CDR2 YSYEKL. This chain's CDR3 is CASSQGQGRDSPLHF. CDR3 DNA: TGCGCCAGCAGCCAGGGACAGGGACGGGATTCACCCCTCCACTTT.

The rearrangement links TRBV2 to TRBJ1-4; D perhaps matches TRBD1 (6 bases). The CDR3 spans 15 residues. The V gene lost 2 bases and the J gene lost 8 bases, with 15 bases spanning the gap. Germline assignment: CDR1 SNHLY and CDR2 FYNNEI. CDR3 residues: CASSETGNLVEKLFF. For the CDR3, the DNA is TGTGCCAGCAGTGAAACAGGGAATCTGGTCGAAAAACTGTTTTTT.

Only a few counts were recorded for this clone. This chain links TRBV3-1 (or the pseudogene TRBV3-2) with TRBJ2-3; D is ambiguous. This CDR3 comprises 16 residues. The V end lost 3 bases, the J end lost 0 bases, and 13 bases lay between the germline ends. Germline lookup yields CDR1 LGHDT and CDR2 YNNKEL (reference sequence). CDR3 protein: CASSHGGIGSTDTQYF. The CDR3 region has the DNA TGTGCCAGCAGCCATGGCGGAATCGGCAGCACAGATACGCAGTATTTT.

This clone came up once. This chain uses TRBV28 with TRBJ2-2; TRBD1 agrees at 9 bases. J was trimmed by 1 base and V by 5 bases; bases with no gene match: 5. The CDR3 runs 16 residues. The germline gives CDR1 MDHEN, CDR2 SYDVKM. The CDR3 spells CASSQQGAGNTGELFF. CDR3 in DNA: TGTGCCAGCAGTCAACAGGGGGCAGGGAACACCGGGGAGCTGTTTTTT.

V is TRBV5-1 and J is TRBJ2-6; 7 positions agree with TRBD1. This CDR3 has 15 residues. V trimming: 5 bases; J trimming: 2 bases; junction bases outside the gene matches: 4. Germline assignment: CDR1 SGHRS and CDR2 YFSETQ. The CDR3 nucleotides read TGCGCCAGCAGTCCCGGACAGGCTGGGGCCAACGTCCTGACTTTC. This sequence encodes CASSPGQAGANVLTF.

This chain uses TRBV2 with TRBJ1-2; D possibly corresponds to TRBD1 (5 bases). Trimming took 0 bases from V and 8 from J, leaving 16 bases between them. CDR3 length: 15 residues. The germline gives CDR1 SNHLY, CDR2 FYNNEI. Here the CDR3 DNA reads TGTGCCAGCAGTGAAGCGCTTCAGGGTCCTGGAGGCTACACCTTC. Translation gives CASSEALQGPGGYTF.

The V and J genes are TRBV9 and TRBJ1-5; 9 bases align to TRBD1. The V segment lost 2 bases and the J segment 1 base; nucleotides outside the gene matches: 1. Germline V gene sequence: CDR1 SGDLS, CDR2 YYNGEE. CDR3 length equals 15 residues. The CDR3 region is CASSVGQGSNQPQHF. Written as DNA, the CDR3 is TGTGCCAGCAGCGTCGGACAGGGGAGCAATCAGCCCCAGCATTTT.

The sample holds one count of this clone. This rearrangement joins TRBV6-6 to TRBJ2-7, with 8 positions matching TRBD1. CDR1 MNHNY and CDR2 SVGAGI come from the germline V gene (reference sequence). Germline trimming cut 4 bases from V and 4 bases from J; bases unmatched to any gene: 6. The CDR3 extends over 14 amino acids. This CDR3 is CASSWPDRGYEQYF. DNA for the CDR3: TGTGCCAGCAGTTGGCCAGACAGGGGTTACGAGCAGTACTTC.

V gene TRBV7-8 combines with J gene TRBJ2-1; D not resolved. Germline V gene data show CDR1 as SGHVS and CDR2 as FQNEAQ. Trimming removed 4 bases at V and 4 bases at J, with 20 bases between. The CDR3 is made up of 17 amino acids. DNA for the CDR3: TGTGCCAGCAGCTCAGCCCCCCGCGGCAGTGGGTACAATGAGCAGTTCTTC. Residues: CASSSAPRGSGYNEQFF. The variable domain in full, completed from reference TRBV7-8 and TRBJ2-1, reads GAGVSQSPRYKVAKRGQDVALRCDPISGHVSLFWYQQALGQGPEFLTYFQNEAQLDKSGLPSDRFFAERPEGSVSTLKIQRTQQEDSAVYLCASSSAPRGSGYNEQFFGPGTRLTVL.

The rearrangement joins TRBV6-5 to TRBJ2-7, with 11 bases lining up with TRBD1. With 6 bases clipped from V and 3 bases from J, the junction kept 4 bases outside the gene matches. Germline values: CDR1 MNHEY, CDR2 SVGAGI. The CDR3 loop spans 14 amino acids. In DNA, the CDR3 is TGTGCCAGCAGAAGGGACAGGGGGAGCTACGAGCAGTACTTC. Translated, it gives CASRRDRGSYEQYF.

The chain couples TRBV3-1 (or the pseudogene TRBV3-2) to TRBJ2-3, with 7 bases matching TRBD1. Looked up from germline, CDR1 is LGHDT and CDR2 is YNNKEL (reference sequence). Trimming cost V 1 base and J 2 bases; bases outside gene matches: 9. The CDR3 sequence is 17 residues long. CDR3 nucleotides: TGTGCCAGCAGCCAAGCGCCGAGGCAGGGGGTCACAGATACGCAGTATTTT. Amino acids: CASSQAPRQGVTDTQYF.

The rearrangement uses TRBV7-8 and TRBJ1-4; tentative D call: TRBD1 (6 bases). Germline V gene lookup returns CDR1 SGHVS and CDR2 FQNEAQ. The CDR3 consists of 18 residues. Trimming took off 4 bases at V and 1 base at J, with 19 bases between the two ends. In DNA, the CDR3 is TGTGCCAGCAGCTGGAACCGGGCCAAACAGGGAACTAATGAAAAACTGTTTTTT. Translation gives CASSWNRAKQGTNEKLFF.

The chain couples TRBV5-1 to TRBJ1-4, with 9 bases aligning to TRBD1. CDR3 length: 16 residues. Germline values: CDR1 SGHRS, CDR2 YFSETQ. V lost 4 bases, J lost 6 bases, and 10 bases stayed unmatched. CDR3: CASSPTGGQGDEKLFF. The CDR3 nucleotides are TGCGCCAGCAGCCCCACCGGGGGACAGGGCGATGAAAAACTGTTTTTT.

This clone was found once. The genes are TRBV28 and TRBJ2-7; 11 nucleotides match TRBD2. CDR3 length: 15 amino acids. With V trimmed by 8 bases and J by 6 bases, 12 bases remained unmatched. Germline CDR1 and CDR2: MDHEN and SYDVKM. CDR3 loop: CASLTSGDYTGEQYF. As DNA, the CDR3 is TGTGCCAGCCTGACTAGCGGGGATTACACGGGCGAGCAGTACTTC.

The V gene is TRBV20-1, the J gene TRBJ1-2; the D gene is possibly TRBD1 (5 bases). This CDR3 has 13 amino acids. With 3 bases removed from V and 2 bases from J, the gap between germline ends came to 10 bases. CDR1 and CDR2 (germline): DFQATT, SNEGSKA (reference sequence). CDR3 sequence (DNA): TGCAGTGCTAGTCACCCAGGGAACTATGGCTACACCTTC. This codes for CSASHPGNYGYTF.

This chain connects TRBV6-5 to TRBJ2-1; weak D call: TRBD2 (5 bases). The CDR3 runs 15 residues. From germline, CDR1 is MNHEY and CDR2 SVGAGI. V lost 6 bases and J lost 1, with 13 bases in between. CDR3 in amino acids: CASRAFRESYNEQFF. CDR3 sequence (DNA): TGTGCCAGCAGAGCCTTTAGGGAGTCCTACAATGAGCAGTTCTTC.

CDR3 coding DNA: TGTGCCTGGAACCAGGGGGCAGGAAACATTCAGTACTTC. Encoded protein: CAWNQGAGNIQYF. The rearrangement links TRBV30 to TRBJ2-4; 8 bases are a match to TRBD1. After removal of 4 bases from V and 6 bases from J, the junction contained 5 bases not matched to a gene. CDR3 length equals 13 residues. In germline, CDR1 is GTSNPN, CDR2 SVGIG (reference sequence).

This clone is a singleton in its sample. This chain links TRBV5-6 with TRBJ1-5; 8 bases align to TRBD1. Per the germline V gene, CDR1 is SGHDT and CDR2 is YYEEEE. V lost 4 bases, J lost 5 bases, and 8 bases stayed unmatched. This CDR3 is built from 15 residues. The CDR3 DNA is TGTGCCAGCAGCCCCACAGGGGGTGGGGATCAGCCCCAGCATTTT. Residues: CASSPTGGGDQPQHF.

The chain is built from TRBV5-1 and TRBJ2-2; perhaps TRBD1 as D (5 bases). Germline CDR1 and CDR2: SGHRS and YFSETQ. V was trimmed by 2 bases and J by 5 bases, leaving 16 bases between them. CDR3 length: 16 residues. The CDR3 nucleotides are TGCGCCAGCAGCTTCCTAGGACATCCGGTGACCGGGGAGCTGTTTTTT. This translates into CASSFLGHPVTGELFF.

The V and J genes are TRBV5-1 and TRBJ2-5, with D possibly being TRBD1 (5 bases). The CDR3 spans 14 residues. V lost 3 bases, J lost 4 bases, and 13 bases lay in between. The V gene's germline CDR1 is SGHRS and CDR2 YFSETQ. CDR3 nucleotides: TGCGCCAGCAGCTACATGGGCCAGGGAGAGACCCAGTACTTC. This codes for CASSYMGQGETQYF.

The CDR3 DNA reads as TGTGCCAGCAGTCCAGCCGGGACAGGGGGATACGAGCAGTACTTC. This codes for CASSPAGTGGYEQYF. The V gene is TRBV28, the J gene TRBJ2-7, with TRBD1 identical over 11 bases. The CDR3 is 15 residues long. The germline V gene has CDR1 MDHEN and CDR2 SYDVKM. J was trimmed by 4 bases and V by 5 bases; bases with no gene match: 7.

This clone was seen only a few times. The genes are TRBV10-2 and TRBJ2-6; D is unresolved. Trimming took 5 bases from V and 0 from J, leaving 5 bases between them. Germline V gene sequence: CDR1 WSHSY, CDR2 SAAADI. This CDR3 is 14 amino acids long. The CDR3 region has the DNA TGCGCCAGCAGTTTTCTCTCTGGGGCCAACGTCCTGACTTTC. It yields the protein CASSFLSGANVLTF.

The chain employs TRBV6-5 and TRBJ1-1; D is ambiguous. Deletions cut 6 bases from V and 3 bases from J, with 11 bases between. The CDR3 runs 13 residues. Germline CDR1 reads MNHEY; CDR2 reads SVGAGI. The CDR3 nucleotides read TGTGCCAGCAGCTCTCCAGGCTACACTGAAGCTTTCTTT. It specifies CASSSPGYTEAFF.

This chain joins TRBV28 and TRBJ2-1; 7 bases line up with TRBD1. This CDR3 has 17 amino acids. Losses at the gene ends were 6 bases for V and 0 bases for J; bases not matched to a gene: 11. Per the germline V gene, CDR1 is MDHEN and CDR2 is SYDVKM. In DNA form, the CDR3 reads TGTGCCAGCAGGACACCACAGGGACAGAGCTCCTACAATGAGCAGTTCTTC. Its protein product is CASRTPQGQSSYNEQFF.

This chain links TRBV5-4 with TRBJ2-7; 8 bases agree with TRBD1. From germline, CDR1 is SGHNT and CDR2 YYREEE (reference sequence). V was clipped by 4 bases and J by 3 bases; unmatched bases: 3. The CDR3 spans 13 residues. Here the CDR3 reads CASSPTGGYEQYF. CDR3 DNA: TGTGCCAGCAGCCCAACAGGGGGCTACGAGCAGTACTTC.

The rearrangement links TRBV19 to TRBJ2-1; TRBD1 agrees at 9 bases. Germline assignment: CDR1 LNHDA and CDR2 SQIVND (reference sequence). Trimming removed 6 bases from V and 8 bases from J; junction bases left unmatched: 14. The CDR3 has 16 residues. The CDR3 region is CASRRTGTGYNDEQFF. The CDR3 nucleotides read TGTGCCAGTAGAAGGACCGGGACAGGGTATAACGATGAGCAGTTCTTC. Filled out from reference TRBV19 and TRBJ2-1, the complete variable domain reads DGGITQSPKYLFRKEGQNVTLSCEQNLNHDAMYWYRQDPGQGLRLIYYSQIVNDFQKGDIAEGYSVSREKKESFPLTVTSAQKNPTAFYLCASRRTGTGYNDEQFFGPGTRLTVL.

The rearrangement links TRBV12-2 to TRBJ2-7; TRBD1, the table's D call, was not compared with the DNA. TRBV12-2 counts as a pseudogene. This CDR3 region has 14 residues. CDR3 nucleotides: TGTGCAAGTCGCTTTAAGACAGGGCGATACGAGCAGTACTTC. This sequence encodes CASRFKTGRYEQYF.

V is TRBV29-1 and J is TRBJ2-5; the match to TRBD1 covers 8 bases. This CDR3 is built from 13 residues. V lost 6 bases and J lost 5; bases outside the gene matches: 8. The V gene's germline CDR1 is SQVTM and CDR2 ANQGSEA. CDR3 sequence reads: CSVPQGAGETQYF. CDR3 nucleotide sequence: TGCAGCGTCCCGCAGGGGGCCGGGGAGACCCAGTACTTC.

The rearrangement joins TRBV28 to TRBJ2-7; possibly TRBD2 for D (6 bases). The CDR3 runs to 15 residues. CDR1 is MDHEN and CDR2 is SYDVKM in the germline V gene. Trimming pared 6 bases from V and 0 bases from J, leaving 15 bases between. CDR3: CASRKTRGGSYEQYF. DNA for the CDR3: TGTGCCAGCAGGAAGACTAGAGGCGGCTCCTACGAGCAGTACTTC.

The chain employs TRBV28 and TRBJ2-7; D not certain. Trimming removed 4 bases at V and 12 bases at J, with 13 bases between. The length of the CDR3 is 11 residues. Per the germline V gene, CDR1 is MDHEN and CDR2 is SYDVKM. CDR3 sequence (DNA): TGTGCCAGCAGTTCCGGGTTACATCGGTACTTC. It encodes CASSSGLHRYF.

The chain is built from TRBV9 and TRBJ2-3, with D tentatively TRBD2 (6 bases). Trimming stripped 4 bases from V and 0 bases from J, with 9 bases between. The germline V gene has CDR1 SGDLS and CDR2 YYNGEE. CDR3 size: 14 residues. The CDR3 sequence: CASSISGSTDTQYF. In DNA, the CDR3 is TGTGCCAGCAGCATTAGCGGAAGCACAGATACGCAGTATTTT.